Here is one T cell receptor (beta chain) with its context. Its specificity is unknown. The data were taken from a study of cytomegalovirus exposure and HLA in healthy donors. Both 60 Vbeta primers and 13 Jbeta primers went into the PCR. Libraries were prepared by immunoSEQ multiplex PCR; TCRdb keeps only in-frame clonotypes and omits some of them. The sample records about 140,000 clones, 65% to 80% being singletons. Study-wide findings and caveats: Some public TCRs appeared in many individuals, while most sequences were rare.

V lost 7 bases to trimming and J lost 2 bases; unmatched junction nucleotides: 9. There are 14 residues in the CDR3. Germline CDR1 is SQVTM and CDR2 is ANQGSEA. The V gene is TRBV29-1, the J gene TRBJ1-1, with 8 bases identical to TRBD1. This sequence was found in a male donor in good health and CMV-seropositive. The sequenced sample was PBMCs. CDR3 sequence (DNA): TGCAGCGCAAACCCGGGACAGGTCAACACTGAAGCTTTCTTT. Translation: CSANPGQVNTEAFF.